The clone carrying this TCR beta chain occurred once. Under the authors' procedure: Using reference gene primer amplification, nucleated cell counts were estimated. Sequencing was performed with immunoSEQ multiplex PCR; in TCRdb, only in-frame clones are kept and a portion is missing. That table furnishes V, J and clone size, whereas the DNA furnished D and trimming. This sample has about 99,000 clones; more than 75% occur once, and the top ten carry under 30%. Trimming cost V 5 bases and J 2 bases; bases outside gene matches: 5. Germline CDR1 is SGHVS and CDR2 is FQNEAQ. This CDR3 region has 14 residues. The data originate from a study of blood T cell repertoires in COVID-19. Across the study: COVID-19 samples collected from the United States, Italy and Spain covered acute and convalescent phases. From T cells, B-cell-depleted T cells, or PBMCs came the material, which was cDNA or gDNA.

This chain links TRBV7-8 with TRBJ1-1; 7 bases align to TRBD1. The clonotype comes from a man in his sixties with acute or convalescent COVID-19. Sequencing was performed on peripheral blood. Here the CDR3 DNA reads TGTGCCAGCAGCCGCCGGGACAGCAACACTGAAGCTTTCTTT. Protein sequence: CASSRRDSNTEAFF.